These 30 T cell receptor beta chains were all obtained from the same sample, sequenced in a study of OX40 agonist ivuxolimab in advanced cancers. The assay was immunoSEQ multiplex PCR, and TCRdb's table has in-frame clones only and misses some. The sample consists of 35,000 to 45,000 clones, 80% to 90% of them appearing once. Sequenced here: CD4+ or CD8+ T cells sorted from blood, sampled in a trial of the OX40 agonist ivuxolimab. Receptors originate from an adult with an advanced solid tumor such as melanoma, head and neck, liver or kidney cancer.

The chain has TRBV7-9 and TRBJ2-1; D gene uncertain. The V gene's germline CDR1 is SEHNR and CDR2 FQNEAQ (reference sequence). Trimming removed 4 bases from V and 9 bases from J, with 10 bases in between. This CDR3 has 12 amino acids. Written as DNA, the CDR3 is TGTGCCAGCAGCTCTCCTTTCGGTGAGCAGTTCTTC. Protein sequence: CASSSPFGEQFF.

The chain has TRBV27 and TRBJ1-1; 8 bases fit TRBD1. Trimming at V came to 2 bases and at J to 1 base, leaving 3 bases not matched to a gene. CDR1 is MNHEY and CDR2 is SMNVEV in the germline V gene (reference sequence). The CDR3 totals 15 residues. CDR3 sequence reads: CASSLLGQGNTEAFF. For the CDR3, the DNA is TGTGCCAGCAGTTTACTTGGACAGGGGAACACTGAAGCTTTCTTT.

The rearrangement uses TRBV19 and TRBJ2-1; D could derive from TRBD1 or TRBD2 (5 bases each). The V end was cut by 11 bases, the J end by 5 bases, with 25 bases between. The CDR3 length is 16 residues. Germline loops: CDR1 LNHDA, CDR2 SQIVND (reference sequence). CDR3 in amino acids: CAAAPWAGSRDNEQFF. CDR3 nucleotides: TGTGCCGCTGCCCCTTGGGCAGGGTCGAGGGACAATGAGCAGTTCTTC.

This clone is a singleton in its sample. The V gene is TRBV6-5, the J gene TRBJ2-4, with D hard to call. The CDR3 is 13 residues long. The germline V gene has CDR1 MNHEY and CDR2 SVGAGI. Trimming removed 6 bases at V and 8 bases at J, with 14 bases between. The CDR3 loop is CASSRESADIQYF. As DNA, the CDR3 is TGTGCCAGCAGCCGCGAGAGTGCAGACATTCAGTACTTC.

The chain links TRBV19 to TRBJ2-5; 7 bases are shared with TRBD1. Germline V CDR1 and CDR2: LNHDA, SQIVND (reference sequence). The CDR3 spans 15 residues. V was pared by 5 bases and J by 2 bases, with 8 bases of the junction left unmatched. The CDR3 loop reads CASSGSGTAQETQYF. The DNA for the CDR3 is TGTGCCAGTAGTGGAAGTGGGACAGCTCAAGAGACCCAGTACTTC.

This chain joins TRBV19 and TRBJ2-7, with 11 positions matching TRBD2. CDR1 and CDR2 from the germline V gene are LNHDA and SQIVND (reference sequence). V was clipped by 4 bases and J by 6 bases; unmatched bases: 8. The CDR3 consists of 15 residues. The CDR3 protein is CASSKGLAEGGEQYF. The CDR3 region has the DNA TGTGCCAGTAGTAAGGGACTAGCGGAAGGGGGCGAGCAGTACTTC.

The chain employs TRBV5-6 and TRBJ2-2, with TRBD1 matching 8 bases. Germline V lookup: CDR1 SGHDT, CDR2 YYEEEE. J lost 5 bases, V lost 6 bases, and 9 bases had no gene match. The CDR3 loop spans 15 amino acids. The CDR3 DNA reads TGTGCCAGCAACTCTTTGGACAGGGAGACCGGGGAGCTGTTTTTT. Its protein is CASNSLDRETGELFF.

The chain employs TRBV4-3 and TRBJ1-1, with D unclear. The ends were cut back, 0 bases at V and 0 bases at J, with 11 bases in the middle. Germline-derived CDR1 and CDR2 are LGHNA and YSLEER. The CDR3 totals 16 residues. DNA of the CDR3: TGCGCCAGCAGCCAAGATGTTAGGACTTTGAACACTGAAGCTTTCTTT. Its protein is CASSQDVRTLNTEAFF.

The V and J genes are TRBV6-5 and TRBJ2-1; 7 nucleotides agree with TRBD1. The CDR3 is made up of 15 amino acids. CDR1 MNHEY and CDR2 SVGAGI come from the germline V gene. V was pared by 3 bases and J by 7 bases, with 9 bases of the junction left unmatched. As DNA, the CDR3 is TGTGCCAGCAGTTATCGGCCCCGGGACAGTAATGAGCAGTTCTTC. Its protein is CASSYRPRDSNEQFF.

The rearrangement joins TRBV4-1 to TRBJ1-2; no reliable D call. Trimming took off 8 bases at V and 8 bases at J, with 18 bases between the two ends. The CDR3 covers 13 residues. From germline, CDR1 is MGHRA and CDR2 YSYEKL. The CDR3 reads CASRPRASRGYTF. Here the CDR3 DNA reads TGCGCCAGCCGCCCCCGGGCTTCGCGGGGCTACACCTTC.

This chain links TRBV19 with TRBJ2-3, with D tentatively TRBD2 (6 bases). This CDR3 contains 16 residues. The ends were cut back, 6 bases at V and 0 bases at J, with 16 bases in the middle. CDR1 LNHDA and CDR2 SQIVND come from the germline V gene (reference sequence). The CDR3, as DNA: TGTGCCAGTAGCGGCACAGGAGGGGAGAGCACAGATACGCAGTATTTT. It encodes CASSGTGGESTDTQYF.

The table lists this clone with a count of one. The J gene is TRBJ1-1, the V gene TRBV6-5; 8 nucleotides line up with TRBD1. This CDR3 contains 14 residues. V dropped 6 bases and J dropped 8; count of bases not matched to a gene: 11. Germline CDR1 is MNHEY and CDR2 is SVGAGI. The chain's CDR3 is CASRDPGGSREAFF. In nucleotides, the CDR3 is TGTGCCAGCAGAGACCCAGGGGGCTCTCGGGAAGCTTTCTTT.

The chain employs TRBV28 and TRBJ2-1; D not resolved. Germline V lookup: CDR1 MDHEN, CDR2 SYDVKM. The CDR3 covers 11 residues. V shed 3 bases and J shed 8 bases, with 5 bases lying between them. This CDR3 is CASSFRDEQFF. The CDR3 region has the DNA TGTGCCAGCAGTTTTCGGGATGAGCAGTTCTTC.

The CDR3 region has the DNA TGTGCCAGCGGAGACAGAACCGGGGAGCTGTTTTTT. Amino acid sequence: CASGDRTGELFF. This sequence joins TRBV4-2 and TRBJ2-2, with D possibly matching TRBD1 (5 bases). This CDR3 is 12 amino acids long. Germline assignment: CDR1 LGHNA and CDR2 YNFKEQ. V lost 8 bases and J lost 5, with 9 bases in between.

The chain recombines TRBV4-3 with TRBJ2-3; D is unresolved. The ends were cut back, 0 bases at V and 0 bases at J, with 13 bases in the middle. Germline V gene sequence: CDR1 LGHNA, CDR2 YSLEER. The CDR3 runs 17 residues. Here the CDR3 reads CASSQDVQSSSTDTQYF. The CDR3 DNA follows: TGCGCCAGCAGCCAAGATGTCCAGAGCTCTAGCACAGATACGCAGTATTTT.

The chain carries TRBV10-3 and TRBJ2-7; 10 nucleotides agree with TRBD1. This CDR3 has 16 residues. After removal of 0 bases from V and 3 bases from J, the junction contained 5 bases not matched to a gene. CDR1 is ENHRY, CDR2 SYGVKD, per germline. The CDR3 coding sequence is TGTGCCATCAGTGAGTCGGGACAGGGGTCTATCTACGAGCAGTACTTC. Translated, it gives CAISESGQGSIYEQYF.

The chain carries TRBV6-1 and TRBJ2-2; D is ambiguous. The V gene lost 1 base and the J gene lost 5 bases, with 11 bases spanning the gap. In germline, CDR1 is MNHNS, CDR2 SASEGT. The CDR3 is 15 residues long. The CDR3 spells CASSEGSYLTGELFF. The CDR3 nucleotides read TGTGCCAGCAGTGAAGGGTCTTACTTGACCGGGGAGCTGTTTTTT.

The V and J genes are TRBV2 and TRBJ1-5; D is uncertain. Looked up from germline, CDR1 is SNHLY and CDR2 is FYNNEI. Trimming pared 6 bases from V and 0 bases from J, leaving 6 bases between. The CDR3 contains 13 residues. Here the CDR3 DNA reads TGTGCCAGCAGCCAGGTTAGCAATCAGCCCCAGCATTTT. Translation: CASSQVSNQPQHF.

This rearrangement joins TRBV7-9 to TRBJ2-1; D assignment may be TRBD1 or TRBD2 (6 bases each). Trimming took 5 bases from V and 3 from J, leaving 14 bases between them. Germline values: CDR1 SEHNR, CDR2 FQNEAQ (reference sequence). CDR3 length: 15 residues. The CDR3 DNA follows: TGTGCCAGCAGCGTCCAGGAGGGGGGCTACAATGAGCAGTTCTTC. This encodes CASSVQEGGYNEQFF.

The chain employs TRBV9 and TRBJ2-7, with 8 bases matching TRBD1. V trimming: 3 bases; J trimming: 2 bases; junction bases outside the gene matches: 7. Germline CDR1 and CDR2: SGDLS and YYNGEE. The CDR3 sequence is 15 residues long. The CDR3 loop is CASSATGTGAYEQYF. In nucleotides, the CDR3 is TGTGCCAGCAGCGCAACCGGGACAGGAGCCTACGAGCAGTACTTC.

The rearrangement links TRBV4-2 to TRBJ1-4; D unclear. Deletions cut 0 bases from V and 7 bases from J, with 15 bases between. Germline loops: CDR1 LGHNA, CDR2 YNFKEQ. This CDR3 region has 16 residues. The CDR3 DNA sequence: TGTGCCAGCAGCCAAGATCACGGGGAGGGCGGTGAAAAACTGTTTTTT. Its protein is CASSQDHGEGGEKLFF.

The rearrangement joins TRBV19 to TRBJ1-1; D perhaps matches TRBD1 (6 bases). The CDR3 is 15 amino acids. Germline lookup yields CDR1 LNHDA and CDR2 SQIVND (reference sequence). V dropped 3 bases and J dropped 4 bases, with 15 bases sitting between them. CDR3 DNA sequence: TGTGCCAGTAGTATGGAGGGGGTAACGGTCACTGAAGCTTTCTTT. This gives the protein CASSMEGVTVTEAFF. Drawing the rest from reference TRBV19 and TRBJ1-1, the complete variable domain is DGGITQSPKYLFRKEGQNVTLSCEQNLNHDAMYWYRQDPGQGLRLIYYSQIVNDFQKGDIAEGYSVSREKKESFPLTVTSAQKNPTAFYLCASSMEGVTVTEAFFGQGTRLTVV.

This chain uses TRBV27 with TRBJ2-7; 11 positions match TRBD1. The CDR3 totals 16 residues. The V gene end was trimmed by 6 bases and the J gene end by 3 bases; junction bases not matched to a gene: 10. Germline CDR1 and CDR2: MNHEY and SMNVEV (reference sequence). CDR3 sequence (DNA): TGTGCCAGCAGAGAACGTACCGGGACAGGGGGCTACGAGCAGTACTTC. This encodes CASRERTGTGGYEQYF.

This clone was recorded only once. The gene calls are TRBV4-2 and TRBJ1-2; D might be TRBD1 (5 bases). V lost 0 bases and J 6 bases, leaving 26 bases between the germline ends. The germline gives CDR1 LGHNA, CDR2 YNFKEQ. This CDR3 comprises 19 residues. The CDR3 sequence is CASSQDYERGVSFNDGYTF. The CDR3 coding sequence is TGTGCCAGCAGCCAAGACTATGAGAGGGGTGTGTCTTTCAACGATGGCTACACCTTC.

The chain couples TRBV19 to TRBJ1-2; 7 positions match TRBD1. The CDR3 length is 11 residues. The V gene's germline CDR1 is LNHDA and CDR2 SQIVND (reference sequence). The junction had 3 bases not matched to a gene; V was cut back by 8 bases and J by 6 bases. The CDR3 DNA reads as TGTGCCAGTGGACAGGCCAATGGCTACACCTTC. As protein: CASGQANGYTF.

The CDR3 sequence: CANTGVVTEAFF. DNA of the CDR3: TGTGCCAACACAGGGGTAGTGACTGAAGCTTTCTTT. The chain recombines TRBV2 with TRBJ1-1, with TRBD1 matching 7 bases. Germline V gene lookup returns CDR1 SNHLY and CDR2 FYNNEI. The CDR3 has 12 amino acids. Unmatched junction bases numbered 7, after V lost 10 bases and J lost 5 bases.

This chain connects TRBV10-3 to TRBJ2-1; D may correspond to TRBD1 or TRBD2 (5 bases each). This CDR3 region has 16 residues. CDR1 is ENHRY, CDR2 SYGVKD, per germline. Trimming shortened V by 3 bases and J by 5 bases, and 17 bases separated the two germline ends. CDR3 bases: TGTGCCATCAGTGACGATGGGGGAAGGGGTAACAATGAGCAGTTCTTC. It yields the protein CAISDDGGRGNNEQFF.

The J gene is TRBJ2-5, the V gene TRBV19; the D is unclear. The V end was cut by 5 bases, the J end by 2 bases, with 12 bases between. The CDR3 spans 14 residues. Germline V CDR1 and CDR2: LNHDA, SQIVND (reference sequence). CDR3 DNA sequence: TGTGCCAGTAGTTCCCCCGGGCAACAAGAGACCCAGTACTTC. Translation gives CASSSPGQQETQYF.

J is TRBJ1-2 and V is TRBV18; 7 nucleotides match TRBD1. Germline trimming cut 2 bases from V and 4 bases from J; bases unmatched to any gene: 10. The CDR3 sequence is 16 residues long. The germline CDR1 and CDR2 sequences are KGHSH and LQKENI. Here the CDR3 DNA reads TGTGCCAGCTCACCAACTCAGGGGGAGCCCCTCTATGGCTACACCTTC. This translates into CASSPTQGEPLYGYTF. The whole variable domain, remainder taken from reference TRBV18 and TRBJ1-2, is NAGVMQNPRHLVRRRGQEARLRCSPMKGHSHVYWYRQLPEEGLKFMVYLQKENIIDESGMPKERFSAEFPKEGPSILRIQQVVRGDSAAYFCASSPTQGEPLYGYTFGSGTRLTVV.

This chain joins TRBV7-2 and TRBJ2-1, with 8 bases identical to TRBD1. Unmatched junction bases numbered 10, after V lost 5 bases and J lost 10 bases. The CDR3 has 14 residues. The germline V gene encodes CDR1 SGHTA and CDR2 FQGNSA. Here the CDR3 DNA reads TGTGCCAGCAGCCCTTACGGCGGGGACAGGGAGCAGTTCTTC. It encodes CASSPYGGDREQFF.